A single sample is the source of the 23 T cell receptor beta chains below, sequenced in a study of CD8 T cell repertoires and HIV-1 epitope variants. Data came from immunoSEQ multiplex PCR; TCRdb stores just in-frame clones and leaves some out. Here the sample spans roughly 7,000 clones, roughly 61% being singletons. Which antigens these TCRs recognize remains unknown. The specimen was cultured CD8+ T cells derived from PBMCs. The source of these receptors is a male donor with HIV.

The gene calls are TRBV27 and TRBJ2-3; 7 bases align to TRBD1. Germline assignment: CDR1 MNHEY and CDR2 SMNVEV (reference sequence). There are 15 residues in the CDR3. V lost 6 bases and J lost 0; bases outside the gene matches: 6. The CDR3, as DNA: TGTGCCAGCAGCACTGGGACAGCTAGCACAGATACGCAGTATTTT. Protein sequence: CASSTGTASTDTQYF.

This clone was detected a few times. The chain employs TRBV5-4 and TRBJ2-7; D ambiguous. Germline assignment: CDR1 SGHNT and CDR2 YYREEE (reference sequence). V lost 5 bases and J lost 0, with 6 bases in between. The CDR3 consists of 12 residues. The CDR3 here is CASSLASYEQYF. The CDR3 nucleotides read TGTGCCAGCAGTCTGGCCTCCTACGAGCAGTACTTC. Supplemented by reference TRBV5-4 and TRBJ2-7, the full variable domain reads ETGVTQSPTHLIKTRGQQVTLRCSSQSGHNTVSWYQQALGQGPQFIFQYYREEENGRGNFPPRFSGLQFPNYSSELNVNALELDDSALYLCASSLASYEQYFGPGTRLTVT.

This chain joins TRBV11-3 and TRBJ1-1, with D unresolved. Trimming shortened V by 5 bases and J by 1 base, and 8 bases separated the two germline ends. CDR1 and CDR2 from the germline V gene are SGHNT and YENEEA. This CDR3 comprises 13 residues. CDR3 coding DNA: TGTGCCAGCAGCCTAAATCAGAACACTGAAGCTTTCTTT. It is translated as CASSLNQNTEAFF.

The chain carries TRBV29-1 and TRBJ1-1, with a possible D match to TRBD1 (5 bases). The germline CDR1 and CDR2 sequences are SQVTM and ANQGSEA. This CDR3 comprises 15 residues. V lost 4 bases to trimming and J lost 0 bases, with 15 bases between them. This CDR3 is CSVVRESGMNTEAFF. The CDR3 region has the DNA TGCAGCGTTGTCAGGGAGAGTGGCATGAACACTGAAGCTTTCTTT. The variable domain in full, with the rest retrieved from reference TRBV29-1 and TRBJ1-1, is SAVISQKPSRDICQRGTSLTIQCQVDSQVTMMFWYRQQPGQSLTLIATANQGSEATYESGFVIDKFPISRPNLTFSTLTVSNMSPEDSSIYLCSVVRESGMNTEAFFGQGTRLTVV.

This clone was recorded a few times. The chain couples TRBV30 to TRBJ2-2, with TRBD2 as a possible D gene (5 bases). Germline V gives CDR1 GTSNPN, CDR2 SVGIG (reference sequence). The CDR3 spans 15 residues. V was trimmed by 2 bases and J by 3 bases, leaving 13 bases between them. Written as DNA, the CDR3 is TGTGCCTGGAGTCCCGCGGGTAAGGACACCGGGGAGCTGTTTTTT. It codes for CAWSPAGKDTGELFF.

This clone was picked up a small number of times. The rearrangement links TRBV6-5 to TRBJ1-6; tentative D call: TRBD1 (5 bases). This CDR3 region has 16 residues. With 2 bases removed from V and 6 bases from J, the gap between germline ends came to 14 bases. CDR1 is MNHEY, CDR2 SVGAGI, per germline. Written as DNA, the CDR3 is TGTGCCAGCAGTTACCTTGTAGACAGCGGTAATTCACCCCTCCACTTT. Encoded protein: CASSYLVDSGNSPLHF.

The V call is TRBV4-1, the J call TRBJ1-2; D perhaps matches TRBD1 (5 bases). Trimming shortened V by 0 bases and J by 5 bases, and 19 bases separated the two germline ends. CDR3 length: 17 residues. CDR1 is MGHRA, CDR2 YSYEKL, per germline. DNA of the CDR3: TGCGCCAGCAGCCAAGACCCCTCGGGTAACAGGCGGTATGGCTACACCTTC. Protein sequence: CASSQDPSGNRRYGYTF.

The chain combines TRBV7-8 with TRBJ2-3, with 9 bases lining up with TRBD2. Germline trimming cut 0 bases from V and 5 bases from J; bases unmatched to any gene: 0. Germline CDR1 and CDR2: SGHVS and FQNEAQ. The CDR3 is made up of 14 amino acids. The CDR3 loop is CASSLATSGDTQYF. CDR3 DNA sequence: TGTGCCAGCAGCTTAGCGACTAGCGGAGATACGCAGTATTTT. The variable domain in full, with the rest retrieved from reference TRBV7-8 and TRBJ2-3, is GAGVSQSPRYKVAKRGQDVALRCDPISGHVSLFWYQQALGQGPEFLTYFQNEAQLDKSGLPSDRFFAERPEGSVSTLKIQRTQQEDSAVYLCASSLATSGDTQYFGPGTRLTVL.

The chain links TRBV29-1 to TRBJ2-7; either TRBD1 or TRBD2 may fit D (5 bases each). The CDR3 contains 13 residues. From germline, CDR1 is SQVTM and CDR2 ANQGSEA. V lost 3 bases to trimming and J lost 0 bases, with 9 bases between them. The DNA of the CDR3 is TGCAGCGTTGAGGGGACCGTCTCCTACGAGCAGTACTTC. It translates to CSVEGTVSYEQYF.

The chain recombines TRBV2 with TRBJ2-7, with 9 bases fitting TRBD1. The germline V gene encodes CDR1 SNHLY and CDR2 FYNNEI. This CDR3 comprises 14 residues. V dropped 1 base and J dropped 4; count of bases not matched to a gene: 2. CDR3 in amino acids: CASSEGTGEYEQYF. CDR3 DNA sequence: TGTGCCAGCAGTGAAGGGACAGGGGAGTACGAGCAGTACTTC. Full variable domain (rest looked up from reference TRBV2 and TRBJ2-7): EPEVTQTPSHQVTQMGQEVILRCVPISNHLYFYWYRQILGQKVEFLVSFYNNEISEKSEIFDDQFSVERPDGSNFTLKIRSTKLEDSAMYFCASSEGTGEYEQYFGPGTRLTVT.

By share, this clone ranks as medium-sized (0.01 to 0.1%). The chain joins TRBV5-8 to TRBJ2-3; TRBD2 agrees at 10 bases. The CDR3 has 16 amino acids. The V gene's germline CDR1 is SGHTS and CDR2 YDEGEE. The V segment lost 4 bases and the J segment 2 bases; nucleotides outside the gene matches: 7. The CDR3 spells CASSPTSGVATDTQYF. The CDR3 DNA reads as TGTGCCAGCAGCCCTACTAGCGGGGTCGCCACAGATACGCAGTATTTT. Looking up the rest from reference TRBV5-8 and TRBJ2-3 gives the full variable domain: EAGVTQSPTHLIKTRGQQATLRCSPISGHTSVYWYQQALGLGLQFLLWYDEGEERNRGNFPPRFSGRQFPNYSSELNVNALELEDSALYLCASSPTSGVATDTQYFGPGTRLTVL.

Notes on this clone: This CDR3 is also generated by other DNA sequences in the sample. The rearrangement uses TRBV30 and TRBJ1-5; 7 nucleotides line up with TRBD1. The CDR3 spans 13 residues. The V and J ends lost 0 bases and 6 bases, in that order; junction bases with no gene match: 2. CDR1 GTSNPN and CDR2 SVGIG come from the germline V gene (reference sequence). The CDR3 spells CAWSVRGLQPQHF. CDR3 nucleotide sequence: TGTGCCTGGAGTGTTAGGGGGCTTCAGCCCCAGCATTTT.

V is TRBV14 and J is TRBJ2-7; D may be TRBD2 (6 bases). Germline values: CDR1 SGHDN, CDR2 FVKESK. V lost 3 bases and J 1 base, leaving 10 bases between the germline ends. This CDR3 has 14 residues. The CDR3 DNA sequence: TGTGCCAGCAGCCACCCGGGAGTATCCTACGAGCAGTACTTC. This translates into CASSHPGVSYEQYF.

Note on this clone: Other DNA variants within this sample encode the same CDR3. The chain employs TRBV27 and TRBJ1-5; TRBD1 might be the D (6 bases). Deletions cut 8 bases from V and 5 bases from J, with 10 bases between. CDR1 is MNHEY and CDR2 is SMNVEV in the germline V gene (reference sequence). The CDR3 is 12 amino acids. CDR3 loop: CASAGVDQPQHF. The DNA for the CDR3 is TGTGCCAGCGCAGGGGTGGATCAGCCCCAGCATTTT.

The CDR3 region has the DNA TGTGCCATCAGTGAGGATCGCTGGGGACCGCAATACTTC. This codes for CAISEDRWGPQYF. V and J are TRBV10-3 and TRBJ2-7, with D perhaps assigned TRBD1 or TRBD2 (5 bases each). Trimming took 2 bases from V and 13 from J, leaving 18 bases between them. CDR3 length: 13 residues. Germline V gene data show CDR1 as ENHRY and CDR2 as SYGVKD.

The CDR3 region has the DNA TGTGCCAGCAGCTTCGGACGGGGCTATGGCTACACCTTC. This gives the protein CASSFGRGYGYTF. The chain links TRBV2 to TRBJ1-2; D is unclear. Trimming removed 6 bases from V and 4 bases from J, with 12 bases in between. The CDR3 sequence is 13 residues long. Germline V gene data show CDR1 as SNHLY and CDR2 as FYNNEI.

The table lists this clone with a few counts. The chain is built from TRBV5-1 and TRBJ2-1; unclear D gene. Germline-derived CDR1 and CDR2 are SGHRS and YFSETQ. This CDR3 has 14 amino acids. Trimming took 0 bases from V and 2 from J, leaving 6 bases between them. The CDR3: CASSLGETYNEQFF. In DNA form, the CDR3 reads TGCGCCAGCAGCTTGGGAGAAACCTACAATGAGCAGTTCTTC.

The chain has TRBV9 and TRBJ1-3; D is possibly TRBD1 (6 bases). The CDR3 is made up of 17 amino acids. With 3 bases removed from V and 2 bases from J, the gap between germline ends came to 18 bases. CDR1 and CDR2 from the germline V gene are SGDLS and YYNGEE. The CDR3 bases are TGTGCCAGCAGCGAGGGCCCGGGACACTACACTGGAAACACCATATATTTT. This gives the protein CASSEGPGHYTGNTIYF.

This chain uses TRBV11-2 with TRBJ2-1; D is possibly TRBD1 (5 bases). The germline V and J ends were trimmed by 1 base and 2 bases, with 9 bases remaining between them. This CDR3 has 15 amino acids. Germline V gives CDR1 SGHAT, CDR2 FQNNGV. The CDR3 is CASSLATGTYNEQFF. The CDR3 DNA sequence: TGTGCCAGCAGCTTAGCCACAGGAACCTACAATGAGCAGTTCTTC.

This clone was picked up one time. The chain employs TRBV11-2 and TRBJ2-2, with 7 bases lining up with TRBD2. Per the germline V gene, CDR1 is SGHAT and CDR2 is FQNNGV. The CDR3 is 15 amino acids. V shed 5 bases, J shed 5 bases, and the junction held 8 bases outside the gene matches. This chain's CDR3 is CASSPGLAVTGELFF. The DNA of the CDR3 is TGTGCCAGCAGCCCAGGGCTAGCGGTAACCGGGGAGCTGTTTTTT.

This chain links TRBV2 with TRBJ2-2; 8 bases fit TRBD2. The CDR3 totals 20 residues. V lost 2 bases to trimming and J lost 3 bases; unmatched junction nucleotides: 17. CDR1 is SNHLY and CDR2 is FYNNEI in the germline V gene. CDR3 in amino acids: CASSENWGEIAGRHTGELFF. The CDR3 DNA sequence: TGTGCCAGCAGTGAAAATTGGGGGGAGATAGCGGGGCGACACACCGGGGAGCTGTTTTTT.

In this sample, this clone turned up a few times. V and J are TRBV6-1 and TRBJ2-7; TRBD2 matches 7 bases. The length of the CDR3 is 15 residues. V was pared by 2 bases and J by 7 bases, with 11 bases of the junction left unmatched. From germline, CDR1 is MNHNS and CDR2 SASEGT. The CDR3 here is CASSETASGLMEQYF. For the CDR3, the DNA is TGTGCCAGCAGTGAAACGGCTAGCGGCCTCATGGAGCAGTACTTC.

A few counts support this clone. The chain recombines TRBV2 with TRBJ2-1; possible D gene TRBD2, 5 bases. The CDR3 spans 15 residues. Trimming took 5 bases from V and 0 from J, leaving 11 bases between them. The V gene's germline CDR1 is SNHLY and CDR2 FYNNEI. CDR3 in amino acids: CASSHSVSSYNEQFF. The CDR3 region has the DNA TGTGCCAGCAGTCATAGCGTCAGCTCCTACAATGAGCAGTTCTTC.